Below, 28 T cell receptor beta chains from the same sample are listed, as sequenced in a study of cytomegalovirus exposure and HLA in healthy donors. With 60 Vbeta and 13 Jbeta primers, the PCR was carried out. TCRdb's table, derived via immunoSEQ multiplex PCR, lists solely in-frame clones and lacks some. The sample has over 200,000 clones, approximately 84% seen once; the top ten hold over 0.5%. Sequencing was performed on PBMCs. The receptors were gathered from a woman in her forties in good health and CMV-seronegative.

The chain recombines TRBV27 with TRBJ2-7; D is possibly TRBD2 (6 bases). Germline V gives CDR1 MNHEY, CDR2 SMNVEV (reference sequence). Trimming cost V 8 bases and J 4 bases, with 15 bases left between them. The CDR3 runs 13 residues. Here the CDR3 reads CASGLGGSYEQYF. CDR3 in DNA: TGTGCCAGCGGACTGGGGGGAAGTTACGAGCAGTACTTC.

This sequence joins TRBV7-2 and TRBJ1-1, with D perhaps TRBD1 (5 bases). CDR1 SGHTA and CDR2 FQGNSA come from the germline V gene. V was shortened by 10 bases and J by 6 bases, with 12 bases between the two germline ends. The length of the CDR3 is 11 residues. CDR3 loop: CANRRGAEAFF. The CDR3 DNA reads TGTGCCAACCGTCGGGGGGCTGAAGCTTTCTTT. The full variable domain, with the rest looked up from reference TRBV7-2 and TRBJ1-1, is GAGVSQSPSNKVTEKGKDVELRCDPISGHTALYWYRQSLGQGLEFLIYFQGNSAPDKSGLPSDRFSAERTGGSVSTLTIQRTQQEDSAVYLCANRRGAEAFFGQGTRLTVV.

The gene calls are TRBV6-5 and TRBJ1-5; possible D gene TRBD1, 6 bases. Looked up from germline, CDR1 is MNHEY and CDR2 is SVGAGI. V shed 8 bases and J shed 1 base, with 9 bases lying between them. This CDR3 comprises 13 residues. DNA of the CDR3: TGTGCCAGCTGCACAGGGAGCAATCAGCCCCAGCATTTT. Protein product: CASCTGSNQPQHF.

In its sample, this clone was seen a few times. This chain uses TRBV27 with TRBJ1-6; TRBD1 matches 7 bases. Germline CDR1 MNHEY, CDR2 SMNVEV (reference sequence). The CDR3 loop spans 14 amino acids. J gave up 2 bases and V 8 bases, and 3 bases lay outside the gene matches. The DNA of the CDR3 is TGTGCCAGCGGGGACAGACCCTATAATTCACCCCTCCACTTT. Protein sequence: CASGDRPYNSPLHF.

The chain combines TRBV27 with TRBJ2-7; tentative D call: TRBD2 (6 bases). V lost 5 bases and J 3 bases, leaving 14 bases between the germline ends. This CDR3 has 14 amino acids. CDR1 is MNHEY and CDR2 is SMNVEV in the germline V gene (reference sequence). The CDR3, as DNA: TGTGCCAGCAGTGTCAGACTAGGATTCTACGAGCAGTACTTC. Translated: CASSVRLGFYEQYF.

The chain joins TRBV25-1 to TRBJ2-2, with 7 positions matching TRBD1. Germline assignment: CDR1 MGHDK and CDR2 SYGVNS. The CDR3 has 16 amino acids. The V segment lost 0 bases and the J segment 7 bases; nucleotides outside the gene matches: 8. DNA of the CDR3: TGTGCCAGCAGTGAATATAGACAGGGTCGGGACGGGGAGCTGTTTTTT. The encoded protein is CASSEYRQGRDGELFF.

This CDR3 reads CASSRPGEGGYTF. CDR3 in DNA: TGTGCCAGCAGCCGTCCAGGGGAGGGTGGCTACACCTTC. This chain connects TRBV5-4 to TRBJ1-2, with a possible D match to TRBD1 (6 bases). This CDR3 has 13 residues. CDR1 is SGHNT, CDR2 YYREEE, per germline (reference sequence). V was clipped by 4 bases and J by 7 bases, with 14 bases between them. Supplemented by reference TRBV5-4 and TRBJ1-2, the full variable domain reads ETGVTQSPTHLIKTRGQQVTLRCSSQSGHNTVSWYQQALGQGPQFIFQYYREEENGRGNFPPRFSGLQFPNYSSELNVNALELDDSALYLCASSRPGEGGYTFGSGTRLTVV.

V is TRBV2 and J is TRBJ1-4, with D hard to call. Between the trimmed V and J ends, which lost 8 bases and 5 bases, there was a span of 9 bases. Germline assignment: CDR1 SNHLY and CDR2 FYNNEI. This CDR3 comprises 12 residues. The CDR3 DNA is TGTGCCAGCGGGCAGCTGAATGAAAAACTGTTTTTT. It translates to CASGQLNEKLFF.

This chain joins TRBV30 and TRBJ2-7; 10 nucleotides match TRBD1. The junction had 3 bases not matched to a gene; V was cut back by 4 bases and J by 3 bases. Germline values: CDR1 GTSNPN, CDR2 SVGIG (reference sequence). The CDR3 length is 13 residues. The CDR3 bases are TGTGCCTGGACCGGGACAGGGGACTACGAGCAGTACTTC. As protein: CAWTGTGDYEQYF.

The genes are TRBV11-3 and TRBJ2-5, with D possibly TRBD2 on 5 matching bases. The germline CDR1 and CDR2 sequences are SGHNT and YENEEA. The CDR3 has 13 residues. The V and J ends lost 5 bases and 10 bases respectively, with 17 bases between them. CDR3 sequence (DNA): TGTGCCAGCAGCCCAGAGGCATTCCGGGACCAGTACTTC. It specifies CASSPEAFRDQYF. Filled out from reference TRBV11-3 and TRBJ2-5, the complete variable domain reads EAGVVQSPRYKIIEKKQPVAFWCNPISGHNTLYWYLQNLGQGPELLIRYENEEAVDDSQLPKDRFSAERLKGVDSTLKIQPAELGDSAVYLCASSPEAFRDQYFGPGTRLLVL.

The chain carries TRBV6-6 and TRBJ1-1; D unclear. The CDR3 contains 12 residues. V lost 5 bases, J lost 4 bases, and 8 bases lay in between. Germline V gives CDR1 MNHNY, CDR2 SVGAGI (reference sequence). Here the CDR3 reads CASSPYRTEAFF. CDR3 DNA sequence: TGTGCCAGCAGTCCCTATCGCACTGAAGCTTTCTTT.

The genes are TRBV28 and TRBJ1-5; TRBD1 matches at 8 bases. This CDR3 has 15 residues. Germline CDR1 is MDHEN and CDR2 is SYDVKM. Trimming at V came to 2 bases and at J to 6 bases, leaving 6 bases not matched to a gene. In nucleotides, the CDR3 is TGTGCCAGCAGTTTACCCGACAGGGGCTTTCAGCCCCAGCATTTT. The encoded protein is CASSLPDRGFQPQHF.

The rearrangement uses TRBV10-3 and TRBJ2-5; D perhaps matches TRBD2 (6 bases). Germline V CDR1 and CDR2: ENHRY, SYGVKD. The CDR3 contains 14 residues. V was shortened by 8 bases and J by 7 bases, with 20 bases between the two germline ends. CDR3 bases: TGTGCCATCCCGAACTCGGGGACTCGTGGGACCCAGTACTTC. Amino acids: CAIPNSGTRGTQYF.

This clone was observed a handful of times. The chain is built from TRBV7-2 and TRBJ2-2; TRBD2 matches 10 bases. J lost 13 bases, V lost 2 bases, and 10 bases had no gene match. CDR1 SGHTA and CDR2 FQGNSA come from the germline V gene. This CDR3 comprises 15 residues. The CDR3 coding sequence is TGTGCCAGCAGCTTATCTAGCGGGGGCCCCTCGGCGCTGTTTTTT. This sequence encodes CASSLSSGGPSALFF.

V and J are TRBV7-6 and TRBJ2-7; 7 bases align to TRBD2. The CDR3 covers 15 residues. V shed 1 base and J 7 bases; nucleotides not matched to a gene: 10. CDR1 SGHVS and CDR2 FNYEAQ come from the germline V gene. CDR3 sequence: CASSLGPGGLREQYF. CDR3 DNA: TGTGCCAGCAGCTTAGGCCCGGGGGGACTTAGGGAGCAGTACTTC.

The J gene is TRBJ2-3, the V gene TRBV5-6, with TRBD2 matching over 8 bases. The ends lost 0 bases at V and 1 base at J; junction bases unmatched: 4. The CDR3 is 16 amino acids. CDR1 and CDR2 (germline): SGHDT, YYEEEE. The CDR3 loop reads CASSLEGLGRTDTQYF. Here the CDR3 DNA reads TGTGCCAGCAGCTTGGAGGGACTAGGACGCACAGATACGCAGTATTTT.

The CDR3 sequence is CASSRQRTEEYF. DNA for the CDR3: TGTGCCAGCAGCAGGCAAAGGACAGAGGAGTACTTC. This rearrangement joins TRBV6-6 to TRBJ2-5, with D tentatively TRBD1 (6 bases). Germline loops: CDR1 MNHNY, CDR2 SVGAGI (reference sequence). This CDR3 is built from 12 residues. Trimming took 6 bases from V and 12 from J, leaving 17 bases between them.

The rearrangement joins TRBV5-1 to TRBJ2-7, with 9 bases matching TRBD1. The V and J ends lost 4 bases and 3 bases, in that order; junction bases with no gene match: 5. Germline loops: CDR1 SGHRS, CDR2 YFSETQ. This CDR3 spans 14 amino acids. The CDR3: CASSDRDRDYEQYF. The CDR3 DNA is TGCGCCAGCAGCGACCGGGACAGGGACTACGAGCAGTACTTC.

The chain couples TRBV2 to TRBJ2-1; possibly TRBD1 for D (6 bases). The CDR3 contains 15 residues. Trimming took off 7 bases at V and 5 bases at J, with 18 bases between the two ends. CDR1 and CDR2 (germline): SNHLY, FYNNEI. The CDR3 region is CASTPVTGTNNEQFF. Here the CDR3 DNA reads TGTGCCAGCACCCCCGTGACAGGAACTAACAATGAGCAGTTCTTC.

This sequence joins TRBV2 and TRBJ2-3; D possibly corresponds to TRBD1 (7 bases). CDR3 length equals 19 residues. Germline V gene lookup returns CDR1 SNHLY and CDR2 FYNNEI. Deletions cut 2 bases from V and 4 bases from J, with 25 bases between. CDR3 bases: TGTGCCAGCAGTGAATATCCACATGGGACACTCAGGGGGGCAGATACGCAGTATTTT. This translates into CASSEYPHGTLRGADTQYF.

CDR3 bases: TGCGCCAGCAGCAGCCAATTAGTAGCCAAAAACATTCAGTACTTC. Translation gives CASSSQLVAKNIQYF. The chain uses TRBV4-1 and TRBJ2-4, with D hard to call. CDR1 is MGHRA and CDR2 is YSYEKL in the germline V gene. This CDR3 region has 15 residues. V was pared by 5 bases and J by 0 bases, with 11 bases between.

The genes are TRBV6-5 and TRBJ2-5; TRBD1 aligns across 7 bases. Trimming took 0 bases from V and 6 from J; bases not matched to a gene: 10. This CDR3 contains 16 residues. Germline CDR1 is MNHEY and CDR2 is SVGAGI. CDR3 sequence reads: CASSYSRTGPQKTQYF. CDR3 DNA: TGTGCCAGCAGTTACTCTCGGACAGGACCTCAGAAGACCCAGTACTTC.

This clone appeared a single time. The chain links TRBV27 to TRBJ1-6; TRBD1 is a possible D gene (6 bases). The V gene lost 6 bases and the J gene lost 5 bases, with 11 bases spanning the gap. The CDR3 loop spans 14 amino acids. Per germline, CDR1 MNHEY and CDR2 SMNVEV (reference sequence). Written as DNA, the CDR3 is TGTGCCAGCAGCCGACAGGCGGATAATTCACCCCTCCACTTT. This sequence encodes CASSRQADNSPLHF.

The rearrangement joins TRBV6-4 to TRBJ1-2; a possible D gene is TRBD1 (5 bases). This CDR3 is built from 13 residues. The germline V gene encodes CDR1 MRHNA and CDR2 SNTAGT. Deletions cut 4 bases from V and 7 bases from J, with 13 bases between. The CDR3 nucleotides read TGTGCCAGCAGTGCTGGCAGGGTGAGTGGCTACACCTTC. Residues: CASSAGRVSGYTF.

The chain employs TRBV7-2 and TRBJ2-7; D not resolved. Trimming removed 4 bases from V and 3 bases from J, with 10 bases in between. CDR1 and CDR2 (germline): SGHTA, FQGNSA. This CDR3 has 13 amino acids. The CDR3 DNA sequence: TGTGCCAGCAGCTCGAGGAATGGCTACGAGCAGTACTTC. It specifies CASSSRNGYEQYF.

This chain links TRBV5-4 with TRBJ2-1; TRBD2 matches 10 bases. V shed 1 base, J shed 5 bases, and the junction held 3 bases outside the gene matches. This CDR3 region has 15 residues. Looked up from germline, CDR1 is SGHNT and CDR2 is YYREEE (reference sequence). The CDR3: CASSLRAGGDNEQFF. CDR3 nucleotides: TGTGCCAGCAGCTTGAGAGCGGGGGGGGACAATGAGCAGTTCTTC.

The gene calls are TRBV5-6 and TRBJ1-5; no clear D gene. The CDR3 length is 15 residues. Trimming took off 2 bases at V and 0 bases at J, with 9 bases between the two ends. Germline CDR1 SGHDT, CDR2 YYEEEE. The CDR3 DNA is TGTGCCAGCAGCTTCGGTGGGCTTAGCAATCAGCCCCAGCATTTT. This gives the protein CASSFGGLSNQPQHF.

The chain recombines TRBV30 with TRBJ2-7; D perhaps matches TRBD2 (5 bases). V was clipped by 3 bases and J by 2 bases, with 11 bases between them. This CDR3 region has 13 residues. Germline V lookup: CDR1 GTSNPN, CDR2 SVGIG (reference sequence). In nucleotides, the CDR3 is TGTGCCTGGAGGCGCGGGTCCCCCTACGAGCAGTACTTC. This codes for CAWRRGSPYEQYF.